These 15 T cell receptor beta chains were sequenced from one sample in a study of cytomegalovirus exposure and HLA in healthy donors. The assay was immunoSEQ multiplex PCR, and TCRdb's table has in-frame clones only and misses some. The repertoire includes tens of thousands of clones, 85% to 95% of them detected once, and approximately 0.69% sits in the top ten. The sample comprised PBMCs. The receptors come from a man between 18 and 35 years old in good health and CMV-seronegative.

The genes are TRBV18 and TRBJ1-1; 9 positions match TRBD1. CDR3 length equals 15 residues. Germline V gene lookup returns CDR1 KGHSH and CDR2 LQKENI. V shed 3 bases and J 1 base; nucleotides not matched to a gene: 3. The CDR3 loop is CASSPKQGANTEAFF. The CDR3 nucleotides are TGTGCCAGCTCACCCAAACAGGGGGCGAACACTGAAGCTTTCTTT.

This chain joins TRBV6-6 and TRBJ2-5; 7 nucleotides agree with TRBD2. J was trimmed by 5 bases and V by 0 bases; bases with no gene match: 6. CDR3 length: 15 amino acids. The germline V gene has CDR1 MNHNY and CDR2 SVGAGI (reference sequence). As DNA, the CDR3 is TGTGCCAGCAGTTACTCTCCGACTAGCTGGGAGACCCAGTACTTC. It specifies CASSYSPTSWETQYF.

The chain employs TRBV30 and TRBJ1-1, with D unclear. V shed 0 bases and J shed 4 bases, with 9 bases lying between them. Germline lookup yields CDR1 GTSNPN and CDR2 SVGIG (reference sequence). CDR3 size: 13 residues. The CDR3 sequence: CAWSVTGGTEAFF. DNA of the CDR3: TGTGCCTGGAGTGTAACGGGAGGCACTGAAGCTTTCTTT. The full variable domain, rest sourced from reference TRBV30 and TRBJ1-1, is SQTIHQWPATLVQPVGSPLSLECTVEGTSNPNLYWYRQAAGRGLQLLFYSVGIGQISSEVPQNLSASRPQDRQFILSSKKLLLSDSGFYLCAWSVTGGTEAFFGQGTRLTVV.

V is TRBV4-1 and J is TRBJ1-5, with 10 positions matching TRBD1. Unmatched junction bases numbered 8, after V lost 3 bases and J lost 0 bases. CDR1 MGHRA and CDR2 YSYEKL come from the germline V gene. This CDR3 is built from 18 residues. The CDR3, as DNA: TGCGCCAGCAGCCACCCCAGGGGGACAGGGGATAGCAATCAGCCCCAGCATTTT. Translation gives CASSHPRGTGDSNQPQHF.

The J gene is TRBJ1-1, the V gene TRBV7-2; 7 nucleotides line up with TRBD1. CDR3 size: 19 residues. Germline V gene sequence: CDR1 SGHTA, CDR2 FQGNSA. With V trimmed by 5 bases and J by 0 bases, 18 bases remained unmatched. CDR3 DNA: TGTGCCAGCAGCATACCTGGGACAGACAAATGGTATATGAACACTGAAGCTTTCTTT. It yields the protein CASSIPGTDKWYMNTEAFF.

The chain is built from TRBV28 and TRBJ1-2, with 8 bases lining up with TRBD1. Looked up from germline, CDR1 is MDHEN and CDR2 is SYDVKM. V lost 3 bases, J lost 3 bases, and 6 bases stayed unmatched. The CDR3 consists of 15 residues. The CDR3 DNA reads as TGTGCCAGCAGTTTCCAGGGGGCCATCGACTATGGCTACACCTTC. This codes for CASSFQGAIDYGYTF.

The chain is built from TRBV2 and TRBJ2-6; D is possibly TRBD1 (5 bases). The CDR3 is made up of 20 amino acids. The germline V gene encodes CDR1 SNHLY and CDR2 FYNNEI. V dropped 6 bases and J dropped 1 base, with 25 bases sitting between them. DNA for the CDR3: TGTGCCAGCAGACAAAAGATTACTAAAATCAGGGTTTCTGGGGCCAACGTCCTGACTTTC. This gives the protein CASRQKITKIRVSGANVLTF.

The rearrangement uses TRBV2 and TRBJ1-1, with D hard to call. Trimming cost V 7 bases and J 6 bases, with 21 bases left between them. CDR1 SNHLY and CDR2 FYNNEI come from the germline V gene. CDR3 length equals 15 residues. The CDR3 DNA reads TGTGCCAGCACTCAAGTCGGGTTCGGAGGGTCTGAAGCTTTCTTT. This codes for CASTQVGFGGSEAFF.

This rearrangement joins TRBV27 to TRBJ2-7; TRBD1 matches at 9 bases. Germline CDR1 reads MNHEY; CDR2 reads SMNVEV (reference sequence). The trim removed 6 bases at V and 3 bases at J, leaving 9 bases unmatched. The CDR3 extends over 15 amino acids. Written as DNA, the CDR3 is TGTGCCAGCAGCATCGGGACAGGGAGTTTCTACGAGCAGTACTTC. Its translation is CASSIGTGSFYEQYF.

The CDR3 region has the DNA TGTGCCAGCAGGATACAGGGCTCGAACACTGAAGCTTTCTTT. Protein sequence: CASRIQGSNTEAFF. This chain links TRBV6-1 with TRBJ1-1, with D possibly being TRBD1 (6 bases). Trimming pared 6 bases from V and 1 base from J, leaving 12 bases between. Germline V gene data show CDR1 as MNHNS and CDR2 as SASEGT. The CDR3 covers 14 residues.

In this sample, this clone turned up once. The CDR3 nucleotides read TGTGCCAGCTCAGACAGGGGCTCTGGGGCCAACGTCCTGACTTTC. Protein sequence: CASSDRGSGANVLTF. V usage is TRBV18 and J usage is TRBJ2-6; TRBD1 matches 8 bases. Germline-derived CDR1 and CDR2 are KGHSH and LQKENI. This CDR3 has 15 residues. J was trimmed by 0 bases and V by 5 bases; bases with no gene match: 0.

This clone showed up just once. The chain links TRBV4-2 to TRBJ2-7, with D maybe TRBD2 (5 bases). Germline CDR1 LGHNA, CDR2 YNFKEQ. V lost 3 bases to trimming and J lost 0 bases, with 9 bases between them. The CDR3 runs 14 residues. For the CDR3, the DNA is TGTGCCAGCAGCCAGGCGGAGGACTCCTACGAGCAGTACTTC. Amino acid sequence: CASSQAEDSYEQYF.

The V and J genes are TRBV7-2 and TRBJ1-5, with a possible D match to TRBD1 (6 bases). The ends were cut back, 6 bases at V and 6 bases at J, with 9 bases in the middle. There are 12 residues in the CDR3. Looked up from germline, CDR1 is SGHTA and CDR2 is FQGNSA. This chain's CDR3 is CASRTGGQPQHF. The CDR3 DNA reads as TGTGCCAGCAGGACAGGCGGTCAGCCCCAGCATTTT. The whole variable domain, remainder taken from reference TRBV7-2 and TRBJ1-5, is GAGVSQSPSNKVTEKGKDVELRCDPISGHTALYWYRQSLGQGLEFLIYFQGNSAPDKSGLPSDRFSAERTGGSVSTLTIQRTQQEDSAVYLCASRTGGQPQHFGDGTRLSIL.

This sequence joins TRBV6-1 and TRBJ1-2; 9 bases are a match to TRBD1. CDR1 and CDR2 from the germline V gene are MNHNS and SASEGT. Unmatched junction bases numbered 6, after V lost 3 bases and J lost 4 bases. The CDR3 spans 15 residues. The CDR3 bases are TGTGCCAGCAGTGACCAGGGACAGGGACTCTATGGCTACACCTTC. This sequence encodes CASSDQGQGLYGYTF.

The rearrangement links TRBV7-3 to TRBJ2-2; possible D gene TRBD1, 5 bases. There are 15 residues in the CDR3. V dropped 5 bases and J dropped 5 bases, with 15 bases sitting between them. The germline CDR1 and CDR2 sequences are SGHTA and FQGTGA. The CDR3 protein is CASSPNQGVTGELFF. CDR3 nucleotides: TGTGCCAGCAGCCCAAATCAAGGGGTAACCGGGGAGCTGTTTTTT.